The source of this T cell receptor beta chain is a study of T cell clones after liver transplantation. General observations from the study: Post-transplant, graft-donor-reactive CD4 TCRbeta sequences in blood dropped significantly in 5 of 8 subjects.

As for this clone: Antigen specificity is unknown.

Generated by immunoSEQ multiplex PCR, the TCRdb table keeps only in-frame clones and is missing some. Among approximately 65,000 clones listed, approximately 92% were seen once. CDR1 SGHDN and CDR2 FVKESK come from the germline V gene. J gave up 7 bases and V 0 bases, and 2 bases lay outside the gene matches. The CDR3 sequence is 14 residues long. J is TRBJ1-5 and V is TRBV14, with TRBD1 matching 8 bases. This TCR came from a human patient who received a liver transplant. The graft donor may account for some of the T cells. The sample was CD4+ T cells from blood, taken nearly 26 months after liver transplant. CDR3: CASSQEGQGQPQHF. CDR3 in DNA: TGTGCCAGCAGCCAAGAAGGACAGGGCCAGCCCCAGCATTTT.